This paragraph reports one T cell receptor (beta chain). In the authors' methods: Reference gene primer amplification gave estimated nucleated cell counts. Data came from immunoSEQ multiplex PCR; TCRdb stores just in-frame clones and leaves some out. D and trimming were read from the DNA, whereas the V and J calls and clone size are those reported in that table. The repertoire holds about 300,000 clones, approximately 90% seen once, with roughly 2% in the top ten. The data belong to a study of blood T cell repertoires in COVID-19. At the level of the study: From the United States, Italy and Spain came samples of acute and convalescent COVID-19. T cells, B-cell-depleted T cells, or PBMCs supplied cDNA or gDNA.

The junction had 9 bases not matched to a gene; V was cut back by 4 bases and J by 4 bases. Looked up from germline, CDR1 is SGHAT and CDR2 is FQNNGV. The CDR3 is 16 amino acids. The origin of this receptor is a young man with active or convalescent COVID-19. Sequencing input: peripheral blood. The rearrangement links TRBV11-2 to TRBJ2-1, with 8 bases identical to TRBD1. The CDR3, as DNA: TGTGCCAGCAGCTCAACCGCCGGGACAGGTTACAATGAGCAGTTCTTC. As protein: CASSSTAGTGYNEQFF.